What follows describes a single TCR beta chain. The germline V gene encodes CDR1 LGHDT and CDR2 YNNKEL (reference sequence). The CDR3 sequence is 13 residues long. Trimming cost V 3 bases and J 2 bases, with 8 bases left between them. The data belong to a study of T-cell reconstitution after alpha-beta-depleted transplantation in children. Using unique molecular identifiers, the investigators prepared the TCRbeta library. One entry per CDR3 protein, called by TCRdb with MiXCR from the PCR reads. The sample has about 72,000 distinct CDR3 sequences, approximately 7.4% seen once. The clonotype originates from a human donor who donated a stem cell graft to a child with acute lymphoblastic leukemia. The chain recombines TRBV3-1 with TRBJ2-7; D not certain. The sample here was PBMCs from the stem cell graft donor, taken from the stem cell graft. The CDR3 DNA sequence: TGTGCCAGCAGCCATTCACAAGCCTACGAGCAGTACTTC. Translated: CASSHSQAYEQYF.